This T cell receptor (beta chain) was captured in a study of spatial heterogeneity in lung cancer. Time point noted: blood at routine non-recurrence follow-up after resection. Frozen PBMC, nontumor lung or tumor provided whole RNA, which was sequenced unsorted. TCRdb recomputed calls from the 5' RACE reads with MiXCR, one row per CDR3 protein. The sample includes about 120,000 distinct CDR3 sequences, 12% of them seen just once. This clonotype was picked up a small number of times. V lost 8 bases to trimming and J lost 5 bases, with 13 bases between them. Germline V gene data show CDR1 as MNHEY and CDR2 as SMNVEV (reference sequence). The CDR3 totals 14 residues.

The TCR originated in a male donor with early-stage non-small cell lung cancer. This specimen was PBMCs, taken at follow-up. The chain employs TRBV27 and TRBJ1-6, with D hard to call. Written as DNA, the CDR3 is TGTGCCAGCTCGTCCGGGATACATAATTCACCCCTCCACTTT. As protein: CASSSGIHNSPLHF.